This is a list of T cell receptor beta chains from one sample in a study of CD8+ T cells in alopecia areata. Assay: immunoSEQ multiplex PCR; the TCRdb copy retains only in-frame clones and omits some. The table has some 190,000 clones, approximately 67% seen once. The specimen comprised CD4+ T cells sorted from blood, sampled around week 44, from a patient treated with tofacitinib. The source is a human donor with alopecia areata. CDR3s include the opening cysteine and the closing phenylalanine or tryptophan. A D gene is named only where the DNA matches it firmly. Clone sizes are given selectively: once, few, many, or a class where the clone is expanded.

TGCAGCGTTGGCAGAAAGCTGACGGACACTGAAGCTTTCTTT CSVGRKLTDTEAFF TRBV29-1 - TRBJ1-1 -
TGCAGCGCGCCCGGACTGGGGAACACTGAAGCTTTCTTT CSAPGLGNTEAFF TRBV29-1 few TRBJ1-1 -
TGTGCCAGCAGCTTAGAATCAGGGGCCTACGAGCAGTACTTC CASSLESGAYEQYF TRBV7-6 once TRBJ2-7 -
TGCAGCGTTTTCGGACGTCTGGACGCGGAGACCCAGTACTTC CSVFGRLDAETQYF TRBV29-1 - TRBJ2-5 -
TGTGCCATCAGTAGGGATCCATCCCCCTACGAGCAGTACTTC CAISRDPSPYEQYF TRBV10-3 - TRBJ2-7 -
TGTGCCAGCAGGGGGGTCGGAGCTAACTATGGCTACACCTTC CASRGVGANYGYTF TRBV25-1 - TRBJ1-2 -
TGTGCCAGCTTTAGCGGGGGGGTGGTAGATACGCAGTATTTT CASFSGGVVDTQYF TRBV6-6 once TRBJ2-3 TRBD2
TGTGCCTGGAGTGAGAATGGGGGGCAGTACTTC CAWSENGGQYF TRBV30 few TRBJ2-7 -
TGTGCCAGTAGTATAGGTGCGGATCAGCCCCAGCATTTT CASSIGADQPQHF TRBV19 few TRBJ1-5 -
TGTGCCAGCTCACTACGACTAGCCCCTAGCACAGATACGCAGTATTTT CASSLRLAPSTDTQYF TRBV18 - TRBJ2-3 TRBD2
TGTGCCAGCAGTTACCTCCCGGCAGCCTACAATGAGCAGTTCTTC CASSYLPAAYNEQFF TRBV27 - TRBJ2-1 -
TGTGCCAGCAGTCCTCGGGCAACTAATGAAAAACTGTTTTTT CASSPRATNEKLFF TRBV27 - TRBJ1-4 -
TGTGCCAGCTCATCAAGACAACAGGGAGCTTACACTGAAGCTTTCTTT CASSSRQQGAYTEAFF TRBV18 - TRBJ1-1 -
TGCAGCGTTGAATCACCCAGAAACGAGCAGTACTTC CSVESPRNEQYF TRBV29-1 few TRBJ2-7 -
TGTGCCAGCAGTTACGGCAGGGTCACAGATACGCAGTATTTT CASSYGRVTDTQYF TRBV6-5 - TRBJ2-3 -
TGCAGTGTTGGGCGGGGAAATGAGCAGTTCTTC CSVGRGNEQFF TRBV20-1 - TRBJ2-1 -
TGTGCCAGCAGAGGGACAGGGGACTTGTATAGCAATCAGCCCCAGCATTTT CASRGTGDLYSNQPQHF TRBV27 - TRBJ1-5 TRBD1
TGCGCCAGCAGCTCCGCCCGACAGGGGCCCCCTTACGAGCAGTACTTC CASSSARQGPPYEQYF TRBV5-1 - TRBJ2-7 TRBD1
TGTGCCAGCAGTGGGACCGCAGGGGGCGGCGGGGAGCTGTTTTTT CASSGTAGGGGELFF TRBV25-1 once TRBJ2-2 TRBD1
TGTGCCAGCTCCCCGGGGGCTGAAGCTTTCTTT CASSPGAEAFF TRBV18 few TRBJ1-1 -
TGTGCCAGCAGCTTGGGGACAGGGCGTGGGGAGACCCAGTACTTC CASSLGTGRGETQYF TRBV7-3 once TRBJ2-5 TRBD1
TGTGCCAGCAGCCCCGCAGGGGAGTCGTCCCACGAGCTGTACTTC CASSPAGESSHELYF TRBV27 - TRBJ2-7 -
TGTGCCAGCAGCCCGCCGGGTTTCGCTGGCTACACCTTC CASSPPGFAGYTF TRBV7-2 few TRBJ1-2 -
TGTGCCAGCAGCCTACGGACAGGGGGCGACTATGGCTACACCTTC CASSLRTGGDYGYTF TRBV7-2 - TRBJ1-2 TRBD1
TGCGCCAGCAGCTTGACGGGTGACAATGAGCAGTTCTTC CASSLTGDNEQFF TRBV5-1 - TRBJ2-1 -
TGTGCCAGCAGAACCGACAGGGCTGGGGCCAACGTCCTGACTTTC CASRTDRAGANVLTF TRBV2 - TRBJ2-6 TRBD1
TGTGCCAGCAGTGGGACAGGGAGCACTGAAGCTTTCTTT CASSGTGSTEAFF TRBV25-1 once TRBJ1-1 TRBD1
TGCAGCGTTGGAGGGATGAACACTGAAGCTTTCTTT CSVGGMNTEAFF TRBV29-1 - TRBJ1-1 -
TGTGCCAGCGGGCAGGGGTGGGAAGCTTTCTTT CASGQGWEAFF TRBV11-2 - TRBJ1-1 -
TGTGCCAGCAGCGCCGACAGGGGGGGAGAAAAACTGTTTTTT CASSADRGGEKLFF TRBV2 - TRBJ1-4 TRBD1
TGCAGTGCTAGACAGATCGATGAGCAGTTCTTC CSARQIDEQFF TRBV20-1 - TRBJ2-1 -
TGTGCCAGCAGCTTACTACGGGACAGCTCCTACGAGCAGTACTTC CASSLLRDSSYEQYF TRBV7-2 - TRBJ2-7 TRBD1
TGTGCCAGTAGGAACCGGGGACACACTAGCACAGATACGCAGTATTTT CASRNRGHTSTDTQYF TRBV19 many TRBJ2-3 -
TGCAGCGTTGAAGGGTCTGGGGGGTTACTAGATGGCTACACCTTC CSVEGSGGLLDGYTF TRBV29-1 once TRBJ1-2 -
TGTGCCAGCAGCTCGATTGGACGGAGAGTCCACGAGCAGTACTTC CASSSIGRRVHEQYF TRBV11-2 - TRBJ2-7 -
TGTGCCAGCAGCTTACTCGGCGCGACAGGGCAAGGGTACGAGCAGTACTTC CASSLLGATGQGYEQYF TRBV7-6 few TRBJ2-7 TRBD1
TGCAGCGCCCAGACAGACCCTTATAGCAATCAGCCCCAGCATTTT CSAQTDPYSNQPQHF TRBV29-1 - TRBJ1-5 -
TGCGCCAGCAGCCAAGAGGGCACCTACACAGATACGCAGTATTTT CASSQEGTYTDTQYF TRBV4-3 - TRBJ2-3 -
TGTGCCAGCAGCCGCCAGCCCCAAGAGACCCAGTACTTC CASSRQPQETQYF TRBV14 - TRBJ2-5 -
TGCAGCGTTGCCACACCGGGCCCCCCGAGGGGCTACACCTTC CSVATPGPPRGYTF TRBV29-1 once TRBJ1-2 -
TGCGCCAGCACGGTCCGCAGCCATAGCAATCAGCCCCAGCATTTT CASTVRSHSNQPQHF TRBV23-1 once TRBJ1-5 -
TGTGCCAGCAGTGGACCGTTTGGGGAGACCCAGTACTTC CASSGPFGETQYF TRBV2 few TRBJ2-5 -
TGTGCCAGCAGCCACAGGGTTGGACAGCCCCAGCATTTT CASSHRVGQPQHF TRBV6-5 - TRBJ1-5 -
TGTGCCAGCAGTGAAGCGCGTGGGAGCGGGACGCGCACAGATACGCAGTATTTT CASSEARGSGTRTDTQYF TRBV6-1 - TRBJ2-3 TRBD2
TGTGCCAGCAGTATTTCCACCACCCACAATGAGCAGTTCTTC CASSISTTHNEQFF TRBV25-1 few TRBJ2-1 -
TGTGCCAGCAGTGCCGACAGATTGTATGGCTACACCTTC CASSADRLYGYTF TRBV25-1 - TRBJ1-2 -
TGTGCCACCAGCAGAGTTAGACAGGGAACTGAAGCTTTCTTT CATSRVRQGTEAFF TRBV15 - TRBJ1-1 TRBD1
TGTGCCAGCAGCCAAGTTGGGGTTTATGGCTACACCTTC CASSQVGVYGYTF TRBV14 - TRBJ1-2 -
TGTGCCAGCAGTGACGTTGGGACAGGGGTTAATTCACCCCTCCACTTT CASSDVGTGVNSPLHF TRBV25-1 - TRBJ1-6 TRBD1
TGCAGCGTTGAGACAGGGGGCGCGGGGCCCCAGCATTTT CSVETGGAGPQHF TRBV29-1 - TRBJ1-5 TRBD1